This T cell receptor beta chain is from a study of cytomegalovirus exposure and HLA in healthy donors. Points on this clone: Its matching antigen is unknown.

The PCR contained 60 Vbeta and 13 Jbeta primers. Measured with immunoSEQ multiplex PCR; TCRdb has only the in-frame clones, and not every one. In the table there are around 200,000 clones, under 80% of which are singletons. Study observations and caveats: The investigators catalogued 150 or so TCR beta chains as cytomegalovirus-associated. Later on, analysis showed that most CMV-associated TCR beta chains appeared to be HLA-restricted.

Germline trimming cut 5 bases from V and 4 bases from J; bases unmatched to any gene: 8. This CDR3 comprises 15 residues. Germline V gene sequence: CDR1 SGHTA, CDR2 FQGNSA. The chain has TRBV7-2 and TRBJ2-3; 8 positions agree with TRBD2. Sequencing used PBMCs. The source of this sequence is a man aged 25-40 years in good health and CMV-seropositive. The CDR3 nucleotides are TGTGCCAGCAGCGCGGGACTAGTCGGCGCAGATACGCAGTATTTT. Its translation: CASSAGLVGADTQYF.